The 15 T cell receptor beta chains below all came from one sample that was sequenced in a study of blood T cell repertoires in COVID-19. Repertoires were generated with immunoSEQ multiplex PCR, while TCRdb's copy carries only in-frame clones and drops some. Of under 300,000 clones in the sample, 88% were seen once. The sequenced material came from PBMCs or T cells enriched from blood (not recorded which). These receptors were taken from a woman aged 45-60 years who had recovered from COVID-19.

V gene TRBV10-3 combines with J gene TRBJ1-2, with TRBD1 matching 11 bases. The CDR3 has 13 amino acids. V lost 4 bases to trimming and J lost 6 bases; unmatched junction nucleotides: 1. The germline V gene encodes CDR1 ENHRY and CDR2 SYGVKD. The CDR3 sequence: CAISVGQGDGYTF. As DNA, the CDR3 is TGTGCCATCAGTGTGGGACAGGGGGATGGCTACACCTTC.

The chain carries TRBV7-2 and TRBJ2-5, with 7 bases lining up with TRBD2. The CDR3 has 14 amino acids. The ends lost 5 bases at V and 5 bases at J; junction bases unmatched: 8. Germline V gene lookup returns CDR1 SGHTA and CDR2 FQGNSA. The CDR3: CASSIYRDYETQYF. The CDR3 region has the DNA TGTGCCAGCAGCATTTACCGGGACTACGAGACCCAGTACTTC. Supplemented by reference TRBV7-2 and TRBJ2-5, the full variable domain reads GAGVSQSPSNKVTEKGKDVELRCDPISGHTALYWYRQSLGQGLEFLIYFQGNSAPDKSGLPSDRFSAERTGGSVSTLTIQRTQQEDSAVYLCASSIYRDYETQYFGPGTRLLVL.

The chain uses TRBV5-1 and TRBJ2-7; 8 bases align to TRBD1. Germline V CDR1 and CDR2: SGHRS, YFSETQ. V was clipped by 2 bases and J by 3 bases; unmatched bases: 1. The CDR3 consists of 13 residues. CDR3 bases: TGCGCCAGCAGCTTCAGGGGGCGCTACGAGCAGTACTTC. Amino acid sequence: CASSFRGRYEQYF.

The chain employs TRBV28 and TRBJ1-2, with D tentatively TRBD1 (6 bases). This CDR3 has 14 amino acids. CDR1 MDHEN and CDR2 SYDVKM come from the germline V gene. The germline V and J ends were trimmed by 1 base and 8 bases, with 14 bases remaining between them. CDR3 sequence reads: CASSLSGGVWGYTF. DNA of the CDR3: TGTGCCAGCAGTTTATCGGGGGGCGTGTGGGGCTACACCTTC.

This rearrangement joins TRBV10-3 to TRBJ1-1; 7 nucleotides agree with TRBD1. The trim removed 0 bases at V and 4 bases at J, leaving 2 bases unmatched. The CDR3 spans 14 residues. Germline loops: CDR1 ENHRY, CDR2 SYGVKD. The CDR3 loop is CAISESSGGTEAFF. The DNA for the CDR3 is TGTGCCATCAGTGAGTCGTCAGGGGGCACTGAAGCTTTCTTT.

V and J are TRBV28 and TRBJ2-3; TRBD1 might be the D (5 bases). The CDR3 consists of 12 residues. The germline V gene has CDR1 MDHEN and CDR2 SYDVKM. V gave up 4 bases and J gave up 6 bases, with 8 bases separating them. As DNA, the CDR3 is TGTGCCAGCAGTTCAGGGTTGGATACGCAGTATTTT. Its protein is CASSSGLDTQYF.

The rearrangement links TRBV28 to TRBJ2-6, with D possibly being TRBD2 (6 bases). In germline, CDR1 is MDHEN, CDR2 SYDVKM. Trimming shortened V by 6 bases and J by 4 bases, and 13 bases separated the two germline ends. CDR3 length: 15 amino acids. The CDR3 loop is CASSTLANGANVLTF. The CDR3 coding sequence is TGTGCCAGCAGCACTCTAGCGAACGGGGCCAACGTCCTGACTTTC.

The chain recombines TRBV4-3 with TRBJ2-1; 8 nucleotides agree with TRBD2. V was pared by 4 bases and J by 9 bases, with 11 bases of the junction left unmatched. CDR1 LGHNA and CDR2 YSLEER come from the germline V gene. The CDR3 has 15 residues. The CDR3 nucleotides are TGCGCCAGCAGCCCCCAACCGGGAGGGCCGCTTGAGCAGTTCTTC. This codes for CASSPQPGGPLEQFF.

This chain connects TRBV9 to TRBJ2-7; TRBD1 matches at 10 bases. This CDR3 spans 21 amino acids. CDR1 SGDLS and CDR2 YYNGEE come from the germline V gene. V dropped 0 bases and J dropped 1; count of bases not matched to a gene: 19. CDR3: CASSVVKKGQGRRSRSYEQYF. The CDR3 nucleotides read TGTGCCAGCAGCGTAGTAAAGAAGGGACAGGGGCGTCGTTCACGGTCCTACGAGCAGTACTTC.

The chain combines TRBV27 with TRBJ1-2; D gene uncertain. Germline V CDR1 and CDR2: MNHEY, SMNVEV (reference sequence). The V end was cut by 2 bases, the J end by 5 bases, with 12 bases between. The CDR3 extends over 14 amino acids. The CDR3 bases are TGTGCCAGCAGTTTAGGGCAGAACCTTTATGGCTACACCTTC. Its protein is CASSLGQNLYGYTF.

The chain uses TRBV30 and TRBJ2-7; TRBD2 agrees at 8 bases. Germline V gene data show CDR1 as GTSNPN and CDR2 as SVGIG (reference sequence). This CDR3 region has 15 residues. Trimming removed 0 bases from V and 4 bases from J; junction bases left unmatched: 8. The CDR3 spells CAWSVRQAGVYEQYF. For the CDR3, the DNA is TGTGCCTGGAGTGTACGGCAAGCGGGAGTTTACGAGCAGTACTTC.

J is TRBJ2-1 and V is TRBV2, with TRBD1 identical over 9 bases. Germline V lookup: CDR1 SNHLY, CDR2 FYNNEI. V lost 9 bases and J lost 0; bases outside the gene matches: 9. The CDR3 length is 16 residues. CDR3 sequence: CARLKPGQGSYNEQFF. The CDR3 coding sequence is TGTGCCAGACTAAAACCGGGACAGGGCTCCTACAATGAGCAGTTCTTC.

V and J are TRBV28 and TRBJ1-2; D is uncertain. The germline V gene encodes CDR1 MDHEN and CDR2 SYDVKM. The CDR3 consists of 13 residues. The V end lost 10 bases, the J end lost 3 bases, and 15 bases lay between the germline ends. The CDR3 DNA reads TGTGCCACCCTAAGACTAAACTACTATGGCTACACCTTC. Its translation is CATLRLNYYGYTF.

V usage is TRBV29-1 and J usage is TRBJ2-7; maybe TRBD2 (6 bases). In germline, CDR1 is SQVTM, CDR2 ANQGSEA. This CDR3 comprises 13 residues. V was pared by 3 bases and J by 0 bases, with 9 bases between. The CDR3 bases are TGCAGCGTTGACGGGACTGACTCCTACGAGCAGTACTTC. Protein sequence: CSVDGTDSYEQYF.

The gene calls are TRBV4-3 and TRBJ2-1; TRBD2 aligns across 9 bases. The CDR3 contains 16 residues. Germline V lookup: CDR1 LGHNA, CDR2 YSLEER. Losses at the gene ends were 3 bases for V and 0 bases for J; bases not matched to a gene: 3. CDR3: CASSHAGGSSYNEQFF. The CDR3 DNA reads as TGCGCCAGCAGCCACGCGGGGGGGAGCTCCTACAATGAGCAGTTCTTC.